These 6 T cell receptor beta chains were sequenced from one sample in a study of OX40 agonist ivuxolimab in advanced cancers. The data were produced by immunoSEQ multiplex PCR, yet TCRdb's version contains in-frame clones alone and is incomplete. The table records tens of thousands of clones, approximately 94% of them present only once. This material consisted of CD4+ or CD8+ T cells sorted from blood, taken in a trial of the OX40 agonist ivuxolimab. Receptors originate from an adult with an advanced solid tumor such as melanoma, head and neck, liver or kidney cancer.

This chain links TRBV27 with TRBJ2-7; D remains ambiguous. Germline V gives CDR1 MNHEY, CDR2 SMNVEV (reference sequence). V was clipped by 4 bases and J by 3 bases, with 10 bases between them. The CDR3 runs to 13 residues. The CDR3 spells CASSSGSGYEQYF. CDR3 nucleotide sequence: TGTGCCAGCAGTTCGGGTTCCGGCTACGAGCAGTACTTC.

This rearrangement joins TRBV4-2 to TRBJ2-3; 7 bases match TRBD2. This CDR3 contains 16 residues. The trim removed 1 base at V and 4 bases at J, leaving 8 bases unmatched. Germline CDR1 is LGHNA and CDR2 is YNFKEQ. The CDR3 protein is CASSQVEGGPPDTQYF. The CDR3 nucleotides are TGTGCCAGCAGCCAAGTCGAGGGAGGGCCCCCAGATACGCAGTATTTT.

V gene TRBV13 combines with J gene TRBJ2-7; D ambiguous. The CDR3 contains 12 residues. Trimming left V 0 bases short and J 7 bases short, with 7 bases between. Germline CDR1 is PRHDT and CDR2 is FYEKMQ (reference sequence). The CDR3 nucleotides are TGTGCCAGCAGCTTAGGCATGGAGGAGCAGTACTTC. Its protein product is CASSLGMEEQYF. Variable domain in full (rest from reference TRBV13 and TRBJ2-7): AAGVIQSPRHLIKEKRETATLKCYPIPRHDTVYWYQQGPGQDPQFLISFYEKMQSDKGSIPDRFSAQQFSDYHSELNMSSLELGDSALYFCASSLGMEEQYFGPGTRLTVT.

As to this clone: Other DNA variants within this sample encode the same CDR3. This chain joins TRBV27 and TRBJ1-2; D is ambiguous. The CDR3 totals 14 residues. Germline assignment: CDR1 MNHEY and CDR2 SMNVEV (reference sequence). Trimming took 0 bases from V and 4 from J, leaving 9 bases between them. The CDR3 DNA follows: TGTGCCAGCAGTTTATCGCCCGAGGGCTATGGCTACACCTTC. Translated, it gives CASSLSPEGYGYTF.

This chain uses TRBV7-9 with TRBJ1-2, with D perhaps matching TRBD1 (6 bases). V was cut by 7 bases and J by 4 bases, with 13 bases left in between. Germline loops: CDR1 SEHNR, CDR2 FQNEAQ (reference sequence). The CDR3 contains 13 residues. This CDR3 is CASTYRDSYGYTF. CDR3 coding DNA: TGTGCCAGCACTTACAGGGACTCCTATGGCTACACCTTC.

This clone has only one observation. The CDR3 DNA reads as TGTGCCAGCAGCCCTGGGACAGGGAAGACTGAAGCTTTCTTT. Protein sequence: CASSPGTGKTEAFF. The J gene is TRBJ1-1, the V gene TRBV5-5; 9 bases are shared with TRBD1. The germline CDR1 and CDR2 sequences are SGHKS and YYEKEE (reference sequence). J gave up 5 bases and V 4 bases, and 6 bases lay outside the gene matches. CDR3 length equals 14 residues.